These 18 T cell receptor beta chains came from one sample sequenced in a study of vaccination and CD4 T cells after COVID-19. The antigens for these receptors are not known. Treatment here: roughly ten-day PBMC culture with coronavirus spike peptide pools or control peptides (ViraFEST assay). Cultured CD4+ T cells had their DNA profiled by the Oncomine TCR Beta short-read assay. In TCRdb, the PCR reads were re-called with MiXCR into one record per CDR3 protein. The data contain 15,000 or so distinct CDR3 sequences, less than 75% of them singletons. Sequencing was done on a sample of CD4+ T cells from blood, cultured in vitro. The source is a human donor who had recovered from COVID-19.

CDR3 amino acids: CATSERGFRGNTGELFF. CDR3 coding DNA: TGTGCCACCAGTGAACGAGGGTTTAGAGGGAACACCGGGGAGCTGTTTTTT. The chain recombines TRBV24-1 with TRBJ2-2; D is perhaps TRBD2 (5 bases). V lost 4 bases, J lost 1 base, and 15 bases lay in between. CDR1 and CDR2 (germline): KGHDR, SFDVKD. The CDR3 is made up of 17 amino acids.

This rearrangement joins TRBV18 to TRBJ1-1; D uncertain. CDR3 size: 12 residues. Germline CDR1 is KGHSH and CDR2 is LQKENI. V gave up 2 bases and J gave up 7 bases, with 8 bases separating them. The CDR3 nucleotides read TGTGCCAGCTCACCAATGGGGATTGAAGCTTTCTTT. It encodes CASSPMGIEAFF.

The chain carries TRBV15 and TRBJ1-1; 8 nucleotides align to TRBD1. With V trimmed by 5 bases and J by 4 bases, 9 bases remained unmatched. The CDR3 is 15 amino acids. The germline V gene encodes CDR1 LNHNV and CDR2 YYDKDF (reference sequence). The CDR3 region is CATSRDRWISTEAFF. The CDR3 DNA reads TGTGCCACCAGCCGGGACAGGTGGATTAGCACTGAAGCTTTCTTT.

The chain links TRBV11-1 to TRBJ2-1; 7 nucleotides agree with TRBD2. V was clipped by 3 bases and J by 4 bases; unmatched bases: 6. Germline values: CDR1 SGHAT, CDR2 FQDESV (reference sequence). This CDR3 has 15 residues. The CDR3 loop is CASSLGRESYNEQFF. Written as DNA, the CDR3 is TGTGCCAGCAGCTTGGGGCGGGAGAGTTACAATGAGCAGTTCTTC.

The gene calls are TRBV6-1 and TRBJ2-3, with TRBD1 as a possible D gene (6 bases). In germline, CDR1 is MNHNS, CDR2 SASEGT. The CDR3 totals 14 residues. The germline V and J ends were trimmed by 7 bases and 4 bases, with 15 bases remaining between them. CDR3 in DNA: TGTGCCAGCAACGGAAACAGGGCGGCAGATACGCAGTATTTT. Translation: CASNGNRAADTQYF.

The chain has TRBV5-5 and TRBJ2-5; no firm D call. Trimming stripped 0 bases from V and 5 bases from J, with 8 bases between. CDR3 length equals 13 residues. Germline values: CDR1 SGHKS, CDR2 YYEKEE (reference sequence). In DNA, the CDR3 is TGTGCCAGCAGCTTGGATCCATTGGAGACCCAGTACTTC. Translated, it gives CASSLDPLETQYF.

The chain uses TRBV30 and TRBJ2-5; D may be TRBD1 or TRBD2 (6 bases each). Trimming removed 0 bases from V and 4 bases from J, with 18 bases in between. The length of the CDR3 is 16 residues. Germline V gives CDR1 GTSNPN, CDR2 SVGIG (reference sequence). The CDR3 region has the DNA TGTGCCTGGAGTGTAGGGGGGACAAAAAGGCGAGAGACCCAGTACTTC. Its protein is CAWSVGGTKRRETQYF.

This chain uses TRBV11-1 with TRBJ2-3, with TRBD2 matching over 7 bases. The CDR3 is made up of 17 amino acids. CDR1 and CDR2 (germline): SGHAT, FQDESV (reference sequence). V gave up 0 bases and J gave up 8 bases; unmatched junction bases: 14. The CDR3: CASSLARASGRAGTQYF. In DNA form, the CDR3 reads TGTGCCAGCAGCTTAGCTCGGGCTAGTGGGAGGGCCGGTACGCAGTATTTT.

The J gene is TRBJ2-7, the V gene TRBV2; no reliable D call. The germline V gene has CDR1 SNHLY and CDR2 FYNNEI. Trimming shortened V by 6 bases and J by 6 bases, and 15 bases separated the two germline ends. The CDR3 runs 13 residues. CDR3 loop: CASRSSRTGEQYF. In nucleotides, the CDR3 is TGTGCCAGCAGGAGCTCGAGGACCGGCGAGCAGTACTTC.

This clonotype was seen a single time. The gene calls are TRBV6-1 and TRBJ2-7, with no clear D. The CDR3 contains 15 residues. V lost 7 bases and J lost 7, with 23 bases in between. CDR1 and CDR2 from the germline V gene are MNHNS and SASEGT. CDR3 sequence reads: CASTFSSSRHGEQYF. CDR3 coding DNA: TGTGCCAGCACCTTTTCCTCGTCCCGCCACGGGGAGCAGTACTTC.

This clonotype was seen more than once but under ten times. V usage is TRBV12-3 or TRBV12-4 and J usage is TRBJ2-3, with D maybe TRBD2 (6 bases). Trimming took 6 bases from V and 0 from J, leaving 10 bases between them. This CDR3 has 14 residues. The CDR3 DNA is TGTGCCAGCAGGCGGGAACTCAGCACAGATACGCAGTATTTT. Amino acids: CASRRELSTDTQYF.

The table lists this clonotype with a few counts. This chain links TRBV20-1 with TRBJ2-2; D is ambiguous. Per germline, CDR1 DFQATT and CDR2 SNEGSKA (reference sequence). The CDR3 loop spans 15 amino acids. V lost 1 base, J lost 2 bases, and 11 bases lay in between. CDR3 sequence (DNA): TGCAGTGCTAGAGTAGAACTGGTAAACACCGGGGAGCTGTTTTTT. Translation gives CSARVELVNTGELFF.

This clonotype turned up a few times. The CDR3 DNA follows: TGTGCCAGCAGCTTATGGGATAGCGGGAGTTTGCCCGGGGAGCTGTTTTTT. It specifies CASSLWDSGSLPGELFF. The chain uses TRBV7-6 and TRBJ2-2; 9 nucleotides align to TRBD2. The germline V gene encodes CDR1 SGHVS and CDR2 FNYEAQ. V lost 2 bases to trimming and J lost 6 bases; unmatched junction nucleotides: 10. The CDR3 is made up of 17 amino acids. Based on the CDR3 plus reference TRBV7-6 and TRBJ2-2, the full variable domain is GAGVSQSPRYKVTKRGQDVALRCDPISGHVSLYWYRQALGQGPEFLTYFNYEAQQDKSGLPNDRFSAERPEGSISTLTIQRTEQRDSAMYRCASSLWDSGSLPGELFFGEGSRLTVL.

The chain employs TRBV20-1 and TRBJ1-5; tentative D call: TRBD1 (5 bases). Trimming removed 1 base at V and 7 bases at J, with 11 bases between. The CDR3 runs 13 residues. Germline CDR1 is DFQATT and CDR2 is SNEGSKA (reference sequence). The CDR3 bases are TGCAGTGCTAGAGGGGGCGACTGGCAGCCCCAGCATTTT. It specifies CSARGGDWQPQHF.

In this sample, this clonotype turned up a few times. The rearrangement uses TRBV29-1 and TRBJ1-2; a possible D gene is TRBD1 (5 bases). Germline V gene sequence: CDR1 SQVTM, CDR2 ANQGSEA. The CDR3 consists of 14 residues. Trimming removed 5 bases at V and 0 bases at J, with 13 bases between. In nucleotides, the CDR3 is TGCAGCGTTCAAGGGGCCCTAGCTAACTATGGCTACACCTTC. Protein: CSVQGALANYGYTF. The entire variable domain, with the rest obtained from reference TRBV29-1 and TRBJ1-2, is as follows: SAVISQKPSRDICQRGTSLTIQCQVDSQVTMMFWYRQQPGQSLTLIATANQGSEATYESGFVIDKFPISRPNLTFSTLTVSNMSPEDSSIYLCSVQGALANYGYTFGSGTRLTVV.

The CDR3 protein is CASSPADSLTSPLHF. The CDR3 coding sequence is TGTGCCAGCAGTCCAGCGGACAGCTTGACATCACCCCTCCACTTT. The chain combines TRBV6-1 with TRBJ1-6; D might be TRBD1 (6 bases). CDR3 length: 15 amino acids. Germline assignment: CDR1 MNHNS and CDR2 SASEGT. Trimming left V 5 bases short and J 10 bases short, with 18 bases between.

This rearrangement joins TRBV6-2 or TRBV6-3 to TRBJ1-1; unclear D gene. The V end lost 7 bases, the J end lost 0 bases, and 15 bases lay between the germline ends. Germline V lookup: CDR1 MNHEY, CDR2 SVGEGT. The CDR3 consists of 15 residues. The CDR3 protein is CASTYSGAVNTEAFF. CDR3 nucleotides: TGTGCCAGCACATATTCTGGCGCCGTGAACACTGAAGCTTTCTTT.

The rearrangement links TRBV6-1 to TRBJ1-1; D is undetermined. Germline lookup yields CDR1 MNHNS and CDR2 SASEGT. CDR3 size: 13 residues. V gave up 5 bases and J gave up 2 bases, with 9 bases separating them. The CDR3 sequence: CASSIPGNTEAFF. As DNA, the CDR3 is TGTGCCAGCAGTATCCCAGGAAACACTGAAGCTTTCTTT.